Sequencing of this T cell receptor (beta chain) was carried out in a study of neoadjuvant anti-PD-1 for oral cavity cancer. Noted time point: after neoadjuvant nivolumab, at surgical resection. Measured with immunoSEQ multiplex PCR; TCRdb has only the in-frame clones, and not every one. The table shows over 11,000 clones, with around 75% occurring only once. The CDR3 consists of 17 residues. V was shortened by 2 bases and J by 3 bases, with 16 bases between the two germline ends. In germline, CDR1 is PRHDT, CDR2 FYEKMQ (reference sequence). The TCR sequence derives from a person aged 35 to 85 with oral cavity squamous cell carcinoma. The J gene is TRBJ2-2, the V gene TRBV13; D is possibly TRBD2 (6 bases). The sample here was PBMCs, taken after nivolumab (anti-PD-1) treatment. CDR3 amino acids: CASSLSVGREYTGELFF. The DNA for the CDR3 is TGTGCCAGCAGCTTATCCGTTGGACGGGAGTACACCGGGGAGCTGTTTTTT.